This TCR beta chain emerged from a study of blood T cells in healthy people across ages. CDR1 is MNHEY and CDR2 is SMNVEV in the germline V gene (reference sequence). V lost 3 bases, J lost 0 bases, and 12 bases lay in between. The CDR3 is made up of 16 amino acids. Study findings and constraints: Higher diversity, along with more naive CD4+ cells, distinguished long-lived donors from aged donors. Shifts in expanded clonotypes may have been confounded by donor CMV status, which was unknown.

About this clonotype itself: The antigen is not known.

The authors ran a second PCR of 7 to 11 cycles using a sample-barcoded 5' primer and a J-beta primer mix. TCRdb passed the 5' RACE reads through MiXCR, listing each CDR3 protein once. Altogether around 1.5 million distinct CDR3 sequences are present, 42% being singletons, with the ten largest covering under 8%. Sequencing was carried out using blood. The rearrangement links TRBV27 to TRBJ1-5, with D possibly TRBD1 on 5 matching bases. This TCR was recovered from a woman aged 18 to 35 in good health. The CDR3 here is CASSFYGTHSNQPQHF. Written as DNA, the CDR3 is TGTGCCAGCAGTTTTTACGGGACGCATAGCAATCAGCCCCAGCATTTT.